This TCR beta chain was profiled in a study of blood T cell repertoires in COVID-19. The wider study: Sources were T cells, B-cell-depleted T cells, or PBMCs; the material itself was cDNA or gDNA.

This CDR3 comprises 13 residues. The ends lost 3 bases at V and 3 bases at J; junction bases unmatched: 2. The V gene's germline CDR1 is MDHEN and CDR2 SYDVKM. Per the original methods: Amplification of reference gene primers was used by the study to estimate nucleated cell counts. Sequencing used immunoSEQ multiplex PCR; TCRdb keeps in-frame clones, though not all of them. That table supplies the V and J calls and clone size; D and trimming were determined from the DNA. The sample consists of over 400,000 clones, less than 90% of them appearing once. The sample comprised peripheral blood. The chain couples TRBV28 to TRBJ2-7; 7 bases fit TRBD2. This clonotype was sampled from a woman in her fifties or sixties with COVID-19, enrolled during active disease. The CDR3 DNA reads as TGTGCCAGCAGTTTTGCGGGGGTCTACGAGCAGTACTTC. It encodes CASSFAGVYEQYF.